A selection of T cell receptor beta chains follows, all from one sample in a study of T cell responses to AZD1222 COVID-19 vaccine. Here immunoSEQ multiplex PCR was the method, and the copy in TCRdb shows in-frame clones only, minus some. The table lists some 100,000 clones, 88% of them singletons. The specimen was peripheral blood, collected 28 days after the second AZD1222 dose. These receptors were collected from an adult who received the AZD1222 COVID-19 vaccine. Both conserved end residues are part of each CDR3. Fields, in order: J gene, V gene, D gene, CDR3 protein. The D gene is left open where the match is weak.

TRBJ1-1 | TRBV7-3 | NA | CASSPDSNTEAFF
TRBJ2-1 | TRBV4-1 | TRBD2 | CASSQGPGRLAPTTYNEQFF
TRBJ2-7 | TRBV9 | TRBD2 | CASSVGTSGGSYEQYF
TRBJ2-1 | TRBV10-2 | NA | CASRRRASINEQFF
TRBJ2-2 | TRBV7-6 | TRBD2 | CASSSTPSGRVEGELFF
TRBJ2-5 | TRBV5-1 | TRBD1 | CASSLGQGEETQYF
TRBJ2-3 | TRBV5-4 | TRBD2 | CASSQGLAGGSDTQYF
TRBJ1-1 | TRBV6-2/TRBV6-3 | TRBD1 | CASSYGDRGPSTEAFF
TRBJ1-6 | TRBV4-3 | NA | CASSQRARSPLHF
TRBJ1-1 | TRBV6-5 | TRBD1 | CASSPGGTRTEAFF
TRBJ2-7 | TRBV10-3 | NA | CAISATVSSYEQYF
TRBJ1-2 | TRBV9 | NA | CASSAGRKYGYTF
TRBJ2-1 | TRBV10-3 | NA | CAISEKAGAPWNEQFF
TRBJ1-5 | TRBV7-2 | TRBD1 | CASSLTGVANQPQHF
TRBJ2-1 | TRBV3-1/TRBV3-2 | TRBD2 | CASRPPSGSYNEQFF
TRBJ1-5 | TRBV2 | NA | CASSEWRTANQPQHF
TRBJ2-4 | TRBV27 | NA | CASSLVGENIQYF
TRBJ1-2 | TRBV15 | NA | CATSRWPVRGYGYTF
TRBJ1-1 | TRBV12-5 | TRBD1 | CASGPTRTGPMNTEAFF
TRBJ2-5 | TRBV30 | NA | CAWSVETQYF
TRBJ2-2 | TRBV19 | NA | CASSMKGNTGELFF
TRBJ2-1 | TRBV18 | NA | CASSPADYNEQFF
TRBJ1-5 | TRBV21-1 | NA | CASSKGRYSNQPQHF
TRBJ2-1 | TRBV7-3 | TRBD1 | CASRLEGAKYNEQFF
TRBJ2-2 | TRBV11-3 | NA | CASRRGANTGELFF
TRBJ2-3 | TRBV29-1 | NA | CSVEDRLRSSTDTQYF
TRBJ1-4 | TRBV9 | NA | CASSVVALGPNEKLFF
TRBJ2-1 | TRBV7-2 | NA | CASSFGGAKYNEQFF
TRBJ2-2 | TRBV4-1 | NA | CASSQDRIATNTGELFF
TRBJ1-2 | TRBV10-3 | TRBD1 | CAISQDRNYGYTF
TRBJ1-1 | TRBV12-3/TRBV12-4 | NA | CASSFQVEAFF
TRBJ1-6 | TRBV11-2 | NA | CASSLVGEANSPLHF
TRBJ1-1 | TRBV19 | NA | CASSLSAQAEAFF
TRBJ2-1 | TRBV24-1 | NA | CATSQGTNNEQFF
TRBJ1-1 | TRBV3-1/TRBV3-2 | NA | CASSQGMNTEAFF
TRBJ2-1 | TRBV18 | TRBD1 | CASSPNQGTGGEQFF
TRBJ1-3 | TRBV14 | TRBD1 | CASSLIQGAGGNTIYF
TRBJ2-7 | TRBV27 | NA | CASSLTSGEQYF
TRBJ2-1 | TRBV11-3 | NA | CASSLDADEQFF
TRBJ2-1 | TRBV6-4 | TRBD2 | CASSVAGGKNEQFF